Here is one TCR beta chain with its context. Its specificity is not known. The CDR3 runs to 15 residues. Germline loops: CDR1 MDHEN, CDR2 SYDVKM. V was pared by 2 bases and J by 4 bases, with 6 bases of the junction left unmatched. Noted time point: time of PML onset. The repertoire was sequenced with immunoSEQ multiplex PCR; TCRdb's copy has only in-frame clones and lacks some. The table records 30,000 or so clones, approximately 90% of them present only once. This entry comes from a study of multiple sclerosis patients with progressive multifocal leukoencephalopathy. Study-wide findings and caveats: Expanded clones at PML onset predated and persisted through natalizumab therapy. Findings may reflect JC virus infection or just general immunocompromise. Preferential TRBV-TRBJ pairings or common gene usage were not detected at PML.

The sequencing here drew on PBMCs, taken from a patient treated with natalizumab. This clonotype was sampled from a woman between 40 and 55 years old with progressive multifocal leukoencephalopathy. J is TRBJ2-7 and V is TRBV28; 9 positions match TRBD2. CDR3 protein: CASSLLAGPSYEQYF. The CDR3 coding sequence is TGTGCCAGCAGTTTACTAGCGGGACCCTCATACGAGCAGTACTTC.